This T cell receptor beta chain was retrieved from a study of vaccination and CD4 T cells after COVID-19. Study-level background: Controls used CEFX viral epitopes (positive), HIV-1 Nef peptides (negative), or no peptide.

A word on this clonotype: Antigen unknown.

The V gene lost 5 bases and the J gene lost 7 bases, with 11 bases spanning the gap. The CDR3 runs to 12 residues. CDR1 and CDR2 (germline): SEHNR, FQNEAQ (reference sequence). The Oncomine TCR Beta short-read assay generated sequence data from the DNA of cultured CD4+ T cells. TCRdb used MiXCR to reprocess the PCR reads, holding one entry per CDR3 protein. The sample consists of roughly 5,000 distinct CDR3 sequences, about 40% of them appearing once. Treatment in this sample: roughly 10-day PBMC culture with coronavirus spike peptide pools or control peptides (ViraFEST assay). Positive tests by PCR, dated March to December 2020, predated US Alpha, Beta and Delta variants.

This TCR was recovered from a human donor who had recovered from COVID-19. V is TRBV7-9 and J is TRBJ1-1; D perhaps matches TRBD1 (6 bases). The sample consisted of CD4+ T cells from blood, cultured in vitro, taken after SARS-CoV-2 vaccination. CDR3 sequence: CASSVRGGEAFF. CDR3 nucleotides: TGTGCCAGCAGCGTCAGGGGAGGTGAAGCTTTCTTT.